Listed here are 5 T cell receptor beta chains from one sample, sequenced in a study of CD8 T cells in ankylosing spondylitis (TCRdb year 2017). The paper as a whole reports these results and caveats: A TCR beta motif made up of eight highly homologous amino acid variants appeared to be characteristic of blood from ankylosing spondylitis patients.

No cognate antigen is known for these TCRs. Libraries were made using 5' RACE. Sequenced using an Illumina HiSeq 2500. TCRdb trimmed public reads at Q25 via fastp, called clones via MiXCR and kept in-frame beta chains. Each CDR3 protein appears once, grouped with its most common genes and DNA. The sample table records about 220,000 distinct CDR3 sequences; 6% to 8% of these occur just once. 12% to 15% of the sample belongs to the ten largest clones. Sequencing input: blood, either unsorted or a sorted T cell fraction (not recorded which). The receptors shown here come from a male donor with ankylosing spondylitis.

This clonotype was detected ten times or more. The chain links TRBV20-1 to TRBJ2-7, with TRBD2 as a possible D gene (6 bases). With 5 bases removed from V and 7 bases from J, the gap between germline ends came to 15 bases. Germline assignment: CDR1 DFQATT and CDR2 SNEGSKA (reference sequence). The CDR3 is 12 amino acids. Written as DNA, the CDR3 is TGCAGTGCTCAGGGAGGACGTCTGGAGCAGTACTTC. This gives the protein CSAQGGRLEQYF.

As regards this clonotype: At one end the junction does not follow the germline gene, possibly because of a read error. This rearrangement joins TRBV12-3 or TRBV12-4 to TRBJ2-1; possible D gene TRBD1, 5 bases. CDR3 size: 15 residues. CDR3 region: CASRFTGSSYNQQFF. The CDR3 bases are TGTGCCAGCAGGTTCACAGGTTCTTCCTACAATCAGCAGTTCTTC.

Many counts were recorded for this clonotype. The chain combines TRBV4-3 with TRBJ1-1; D is uncertain. The CDR3 extends over 15 amino acids. Trimming pared 4 bases from V and 2 bases from J, leaving 14 bases between. CDR1 and CDR2 (germline): LGHNA, YSLEER. Here the CDR3 reads CASSRILTANTEAFF. Written as DNA, the CDR3 is TGCGCCAGCAGCCGAATTCTAACGGCCAACACTGAAGCTTTCTTT.

In its sample, this clonotype was seen many times. The V gene is TRBV5-1, the J gene TRBJ2-3; the match to TRBD2 covers 8 bases. Trimming at V came to 5 bases and at J to 4 bases, leaving 18 bases not matched to a gene. Looked up from germline, CDR1 is SGHRS and CDR2 is YFSETQ. There are 18 residues in the CDR3. In DNA, the CDR3 is TGCGCCAGCAGTCCCGTAACATTAGGAGCGGGGGCCGCAGATACGCAGTATTTT. Protein sequence: CASSPVTLGAGAADTQYF. Full variable domain (rest looked up from reference TRBV5-1 and TRBJ2-3): KAGVTQTPRYLIKTRGQQVTLSCSPISGHRSVSWYQQTPGQGLQFLFEYFSETQRNKGNFPGRFSGRQFSNSRSEMNVSTLELGDSALYLCASSPVTLGAGAADTQYFGPGTRLTVL.

J is TRBJ1-2 and V is TRBV12-3 or TRBV12-4, with 7 nucleotides matching TRBD1. CDR3 size: 14 residues. The junction had 7 bases not matched to a gene; V was cut back by 7 bases and J by 2 bases. CDR3 in DNA: TGTGCCAGCACCGCGACAGGGCCCAACTATGGCTACACCTTC. It specifies CASTATGPNYGYTF.